Following are 5 T cell receptor beta chains from one sample sequenced in a study of read filtering for tumor transcriptome and immune sequencing. This library used around 0.4 ug RNA and molecular barcoded adaptors spanning alpha/delta and beta/gamma chains. TCRdb reanalysed the reads using MiXCR and keeps one entry per CDR3 protein. The sample lists some 140,000 distinct CDR3 sequences; about 13% were seen once. Sequenced input: a population of CD138-negative cells sorted from bone marrow. These receptors came from a donor aged 40 or over with multiple myeloma.

This clonotype appeared once. Since a far larger clone is one base different, this is likely a read error. The rearrangement links TRBV11-2 to TRBJ2-1; 10 bases are shared with TRBD2. The CDR3 sequence is 14 residues long. Germline V gene data show CDR1 as SGHAT and CDR2 as FQNNGV. Here the CDR3 reads CASSSGLAVNAQFF. As DNA, the CDR3 is TGTGCCAGCAGCTCAGGACTAGCGGTTAATGCGCAGTTCTTC.

This clonotype occurred many times. The J gene is TRBJ2-7, the V gene TRBV14; possibly TRBD1 for D (6 bases). The CDR3 consists of 14 residues. Germline V CDR1 and CDR2: SGHDN, FVKESK. The V gene lost 2 bases and the J gene lost 6 bases, with 14 bases spanning the gap. The CDR3 sequence is CASSQHRVPSEQYF. The DNA for the CDR3 is TGTGCCAGCAGCCAACACAGGGTCCCCTCCGAGCAGTACTTC.

The sample holds many counts of this clonotype. The chain has TRBV3-1 and TRBJ2-1; TRBD2 matches 11 bases. Germline loops: CDR1 LGHDT, CDR2 YNNKEL (reference sequence). J gave up 8 bases and V 1 base, and 13 bases lay outside the gene matches. The CDR3 spans 18 residues. The CDR3 sequence: CASSQGVKTSGIVDEQFF. CDR3 nucleotides: TGTGCCAGCAGCCAAGGGGTCAAGACTAGCGGGATAGTGGATGAGCAGTTCTTC.

The V and J genes are TRBV4-1 and TRBJ2-2, with 13 nucleotides matching TRBD2. J was trimmed by 6 bases and V by 0 bases; bases with no gene match: 7. The CDR3 is 18 residues long. Germline V lookup: CDR1 MGHRA, CDR2 YSYEKL. The CDR3 loop is CASSQEGLAGPGPGELFF. In DNA form, the CDR3 reads TGCGCCAGCAGCCAAGAGGGACTAGCGGGACCCGGTCCCGGGGAGCTGTTTTTT.

In its sample, this clonotype was seen many times. The chain is built from TRBV7-8 and TRBJ2-2, with 8 bases that match TRBD1. There are 16 residues in the CDR3. Unmatched junction bases numbered 5, after V lost 1 base and J lost 4 bases. The germline V gene has CDR1 SGHVS and CDR2 FQNEAQ. The CDR3 here is CASSLDRTGITGELFF. DNA of the CDR3: TGTGCCAGCAGCTTAGACCGGACAGGGATCACCGGGGAGCTGTTTTTT.